These 28 T cell receptor beta chains came from one sample sequenced in a study of cytomegalovirus exposure and HLA in healthy donors. This PCR relied on a set of 60 Vbeta primers and 13 Jbeta primers. Generated by immunoSEQ multiplex PCR, the TCRdb table keeps only in-frame clones and is missing some. The sample yields approximately 190,000 clones, around four fifths seen once. Sequenced sample: PBMCs. The receptors shown here come from a woman aged 18-30 years in good health and CMV-seronegative.

This clone has only a few counts. The gene calls are TRBV6-5 and TRBJ2-7, with TRBD1 matching over 7 bases. Germline-derived CDR1 and CDR2 are MNHEY and SVGAGI. Trimming took 2 bases from V and 4 from J; bases not matched to a gene: 5. CDR3 length: 14 residues. The CDR3 DNA sequence: TGTGCCAGCAGTTACAGGGACAGACATTACGAGCAGTACTTC. Translated: CASSYRDRHYEQYF.

The rearrangement links TRBV2 to TRBJ2-1, with TRBD2 matching over 7 bases. Per the germline V gene, CDR1 is SNHLY and CDR2 is FYNNEI. Unmatched junction bases numbered 6, after V lost 7 bases and J lost 3 bases. The CDR3 is 14 residues long. The CDR3 reads CASTREGSYNEQFF. The CDR3 DNA reads as TGTGCCAGCACCAGGGAGGGGAGCTACAATGAGCAGTTCTTC.

The CDR3 sequence is CASSRGHNSNQPQHF. CDR3 nucleotides: TGTGCCAGCAGTAGGGGACACAATAGCAATCAGCCCCAGCATTTT. The chain employs TRBV6-1 and TRBJ1-5; D perhaps matches TRBD1 (6 bases). CDR1 and CDR2 (germline): MNHNS, SASEGT. This CDR3 comprises 15 residues. Trimming removed 5 bases at V and 0 bases at J, with 11 bases between.

The chain has TRBV28 and TRBJ2-7; no firm D call. The CDR3 loop spans 13 amino acids. CDR1 is MDHEN, CDR2 SYDVKM, per germline. Trimming took 3 bases from V and 0 from J, leaving 6 bases between them. The CDR3 nucleotides are TGTGCCAGCAGTTTCAGCGTCTCCTACGAGCAGTACTTC. This codes for CASSFSVSYEQYF.

The chain employs TRBV7-9 and TRBJ2-1; 7 positions match TRBD2. Trimming removed 3 bases from V and 5 bases from J; junction bases left unmatched: 10. Germline-derived CDR1 and CDR2 are SEHNR and FQNEAQ (reference sequence). The CDR3 length is 16 residues. Here the CDR3 reads CASSFGTTPPHNEQFF. In nucleotides, the CDR3 is TGTGCCAGCAGCTTCGGGACTACTCCCCCCCACAATGAGCAGTTCTTC.

V and J are TRBV6-1 and TRBJ1-2; 9 bases fit TRBD1. The CDR3 loop spans 15 amino acids. V gave up 6 bases and J gave up 8 bases; unmatched junction bases: 13. Germline CDR1 MNHNS, CDR2 SASEGT. CDR3 sequence: CASRPRDRAFGGYTF. DNA of the CDR3: TGTGCCAGCAGGCCCCGGGACAGGGCCTTTGGAGGCTACACCTTC.

The chain combines TRBV5-1 with TRBJ2-3, with 10 bases identical to TRBD2. Losses at the gene ends were 0 bases for V and 2 bases for J; bases not matched to a gene: 6. The CDR3 runs 17 residues. Germline CDR1 reads SGHRS; CDR2 reads YFSETQ. The CDR3 bases are TGCGCCAGCAGCTTGGAGGTGCTAGCGGGGGCCACAGATACGCAGTATTTT. Residues: CASSLEVLAGATDTQYF.

The gene calls are TRBV30 and TRBJ2-1; perhaps TRBD2 as D (7 bases). CDR3 length: 13 amino acids. Trimming removed 8 bases at V and 6 bases at J, with 17 bases between. Germline CDR1 GTSNPN, CDR2 SVGIG (reference sequence). The CDR3 sequence is CAGEGGAGNEQFF. The CDR3 nucleotides are TGTGCCGGGGAGGGGGGCGCTGGCAATGAGCAGTTCTTC.

This sequence joins TRBV14 and TRBJ2-5; 9 bases agree with TRBD2. CDR3 length: 16 residues. V shed 1 base, J shed 4 bases, and the junction held 7 bases outside the gene matches. The germline CDR1 and CDR2 sequences are SGHDN and FVKESK. This chain's CDR3 is CASSQGLAGTVETQYF. The CDR3 DNA follows: TGTGCCAGCAGCCAAGGCCTAGCGGGAACGGTAGAGACCCAGTACTTC. Filled out from reference TRBV14 and TRBJ2-5, the complete variable domain reads EAGVTQFPSHSVIEKGQTVTLRCDPISGHDNLYWYRRVMGKEIKFLLHFVKESKQDESGMPNNRFLAERTGGTYSTLKVQPAELEDSGVYFCASSQGLAGTVETQYFGPGTRLLVL.

The chain has TRBV10-3 and TRBJ2-1, with a weak D call TRBD2 (5 bases). Germline loops: CDR1 ENHRY, CDR2 SYGVKD. The CDR3 is 17 amino acids. V was clipped by 6 bases and J by 8 bases, with 26 bases between them. In DNA, the CDR3 is TGTGCCATCAGCTCCACCCCAGGACTTTCATCGTGGGATGAGCAGTTCTTC. Residues: CAISSTPGLSSWDEQFF.

V is TRBV7-6 and J is TRBJ2-5; 10 positions match TRBD2. The CDR3 sequence is 16 residues long. V lost 4 bases, J lost 4 bases, and 9 bases stayed unmatched. CDR1 and CDR2 from the germline V gene are SGHVS and FNYEAQ. CDR3 sequence reads: CASSSTLAGGPETQYF. CDR3 coding DNA: TGTGCCAGCAGCTCGACTTTAGCGGGGGGCCCAGAGACCCAGTACTTC.

The chain employs TRBV11-2 and TRBJ2-7; 13 bases align to TRBD2. The CDR3 length is 18 residues. The V gene end was trimmed by 5 bases and the J gene end by 3 bases; junction bases not matched to a gene: 13. Germline CDR1 is SGHAT and CDR2 is FQNNGV. The chain's CDR3 is CASSHGLAGARAYYEQYF. As DNA, the CDR3 is TGTGCCAGCAGCCACGGACTAGCGGGGGCCAGAGCCTACTACGAGCAGTACTTC. Full variable domain (remainder filled in from reference TRBV11-2 and TRBJ2-7): EAGVAQSPRYKIIEKRQSVAFWCNPISGHATLYWYQQILGQGPKLLIQFQNNGVVDDSQLPKDRFSAERLKGVDSTLKIQPAKLEDSAVYLCASSHGLAGARAYYEQYFGPGTRLTVT.

This sequence joins TRBV27 and TRBJ2-7; 8 bases agree with TRBD1. This CDR3 is 16 amino acids long. Per the germline V gene, CDR1 is MNHEY and CDR2 is SMNVEV (reference sequence). The V segment lost 5 bases and the J segment 3 bases; nucleotides outside the gene matches: 12. This CDR3 is CASSVTSGTGFYEQYF. In DNA, the CDR3 is TGTGCCAGCAGTGTAACCTCCGGGACAGGATTCTACGAGCAGTACTTC.

This clone has just one count. The V and J genes are TRBV18 and TRBJ2-5; 7 nucleotides match TRBD2. Germline trimming cut 6 bases from V and 2 bases from J; bases unmatched to any gene: 9. The germline CDR1 and CDR2 sequences are KGHSH and LQKENI. The CDR3 totals 15 residues. DNA of the CDR3: TGTGCCAGCTCGCCATGGGAGGGAGCTCAAGAGACCCAGTACTTC. Its translation is CASSPWEGAQETQYF.

The chain employs TRBV27 and TRBJ1-2, with 7 bases aligning to TRBD1. There are 16 residues in the CDR3. Germline V gene data show CDR1 as MNHEY and CDR2 as SMNVEV (reference sequence). Trimming cost V 3 bases and J 6 bases; bases outside gene matches: 13. CDR3 region: CASSFLAQGVGDGYTF. CDR3 nucleotide sequence: TGTGCCAGCAGTTTCCTTGCCCAGGGGGTTGGGGATGGCTACACCTTC.

This clone was counted a few times. The rearrangement uses TRBV6-5 and TRBJ1-5; D remains unclear. Between the trimmed V and J ends, which lost 7 bases and 11 bases, there was a span of 18 bases. The germline V gene has CDR1 MNHEY and CDR2 SVGAGI. The CDR3 has 13 amino acids. The chain's CDR3 is CASKEESWSAQHF. CDR3 DNA: TGTGCCAGCAAGGAGGAGAGTTGGTCGGCCCAGCATTTT.

The rearrangement uses TRBV18 and TRBJ2-7; tentative D call: TRBD2 (5 bases). V was shortened by 4 bases and J by 2 bases, with 15 bases between the two germline ends. CDR1 KGHSH and CDR2 LQKENI come from the germline V gene. The CDR3 sequence is 15 residues long. CDR3 DNA sequence: TGTGCCAGCTCACATAGCGTCACCAATCCCTACGAGCAGTACTTC. Protein: CASSHSVTNPYEQYF. The complete variable domain, with remaining parts taken from reference TRBV18 and TRBJ2-7, reads NAGVMQNPRHLVRRRGQEARLRCSPMKGHSHVYWYRQLPEEGLKFMVYLQKENIIDESGMPKERFSAEFPKEGPSILRIQQVVRGDSAAYFCASSHSVTNPYEQYFGPGTRLTVT.

The V call is TRBV6-5, the J call TRBJ1-5; 7 bases line up with TRBD1. Losses at the gene ends were 4 bases for V and 6 bases for J; bases not matched to a gene: 6. This CDR3 comprises 14 residues. The V gene's germline CDR1 is MNHEY and CDR2 SVGAGI. The CDR3, as DNA: TGTGCCAGCAGTTCCATACAGGGGCTTCAGCCCCAGCATTTT. It codes for CASSSIQGLQPQHF.

This rearrangement joins TRBV4-1 to TRBJ2-7; 7 bases agree with TRBD1. Germline CDR1 MGHRA, CDR2 YSYEKL. Trimming took 0 bases from V and 3 from J; bases not matched to a gene: 5. This CDR3 spans 15 amino acids. The CDR3: CASSQEWAGGYEQYF. The CDR3 DNA follows: TGCGCCAGCAGCCAAGAGTGGGCAGGGGGCTACGAGCAGTACTTC.

There are a few counts of this clone. J is TRBJ1-6 and V is TRBV6-5; D gene ambiguous. With 7 bases removed from V and 6 bases from J, the gap between germline ends came to 13 bases. The CDR3 runs to 14 residues. Germline values: CDR1 MNHEY, CDR2 SVGAGI. CDR3: CASTVEFRNSPLHF. The CDR3 DNA follows: TGTGCCAGCACTGTCGAGTTTCGTAATTCACCCCTCCACTTT.

This clone was observed once. This chain uses TRBV19 with TRBJ1-6, with a tentative D call TRBD1 (6 bases). The germline V gene encodes CDR1 LNHDA and CDR2 SQIVND (reference sequence). The CDR3 is 13 residues long. V was clipped by 5 bases and J by 10 bases, with 12 bases between them. The CDR3: CASSDTGISPLHF. CDR3 coding DNA: TGTGCCAGTAGTGACACAGGGATATCACCCCTCCACTTT.

The rearrangement joins TRBV25-1 to TRBJ2-3; tentative D call: TRBD1 (6 bases). V was trimmed by 2 bases and J by 1 base, leaving 7 bases between them. The germline gives CDR1 MGHDK, CDR2 SYGVNS. This CDR3 has 14 residues. DNA of the CDR3: TGTGCCAGCAGTGAAAACAGGGGCACAGATACGCAGTATTTT. Translated: CASSENRGTDTQYF.

CDR3 residues: CASSLTGTEAFF. DNA for the CDR3: TGTGCCAGCTCGCTGACGGGCACTGAAGCTTTCTTT. The chain recombines TRBV18 with TRBJ1-1; D gene unclear. The length of the CDR3 is 12 residues. Germline V gene data show CDR1 as KGHSH and CDR2 as LQKENI. The V and J ends lost 6 bases and 4 bases respectively, with 9 bases between them.

This clone has only one observation. This chain connects TRBV7-8 to TRBJ2-3; 12 bases map to TRBD2. The CDR3 is 16 amino acids. Trimming removed 5 bases from V and 0 bases from J; junction bases left unmatched: 3. CDR1 SGHVS and CDR2 FQNEAQ come from the germline V gene. Here the CDR3 reads CASSRGTSGSTDTQYF. In DNA form, the CDR3 reads TGTGCCAGCAGCCGAGGGACTAGCGGGAGCACAGATACGCAGTATTTT.

Notes on this clone: The sample holds other DNA sequences that translate to the same CDR3. The chain recombines TRBV7-2 with TRBJ2-3; 8 positions match TRBD2. The V gene's germline CDR1 is SGHTA and CDR2 FQGNSA. CDR3 length: 14 amino acids. Trimming removed 4 bases from V and 2 bases from J; junction bases left unmatched: 2. The CDR3 nucleotides read TGTGCCAGCAGCTCCGGACTAGCCACAGATACGCAGTATTTT. Amino acids: CASSSGLATDTQYF.

V is TRBV6-1 and J is TRBJ2-3; a possible D gene is TRBD2 (6 bases). Germline assignment: CDR1 MNHNS and CDR2 SASEGT. V was shortened by 9 bases and J by 6 bases, with 13 bases between the two germline ends. The CDR3 runs to 12 residues. In DNA form, the CDR3 reads TGTGCCAGGTCACCGGGGGTGGATACGCAGTATTTT. Amino acids: CARSPGVDTQYF.

The chain is built from TRBV7-2 and TRBJ1-6; D unresolved. The V end lost 1 base, the J end lost 9 bases, and 4 bases lay between the germline ends. CDR1 is SGHTA, CDR2 FQGNSA, per germline. The CDR3 loop spans 12 amino acids. The CDR3 DNA reads as TGTGCCAGCAGCTTAGTTCTTTCACCCCTCCACTTT. It encodes CASSLVLSPLHF.

V gene TRBV6-5 combines with J gene TRBJ2-2; D remains unclear. The CDR3 sequence is 13 residues long. Germline loops: CDR1 MNHEY, CDR2 SVGAGI. V lost 4 bases to trimming and J lost 7 bases, with 10 bases between them. Here the CDR3 reads CASSCPKLGELFF. For the CDR3, the DNA is TGTGCCAGCAGTTGTCCCAAGCTCGGGGAGCTGTTTTTT.